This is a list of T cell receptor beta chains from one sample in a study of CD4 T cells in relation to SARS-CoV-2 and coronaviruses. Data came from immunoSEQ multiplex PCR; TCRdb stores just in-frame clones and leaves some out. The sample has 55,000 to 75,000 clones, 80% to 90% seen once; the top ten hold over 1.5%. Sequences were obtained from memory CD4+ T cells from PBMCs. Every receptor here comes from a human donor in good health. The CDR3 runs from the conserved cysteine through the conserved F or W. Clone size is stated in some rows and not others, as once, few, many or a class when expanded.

CDR3aa: CASSSPSQGSEAFF
abundance: .
j_gene: TRBJ1-1
v_gene: TRBV27

CDR3aa: CASRAAGGNYEQYF
abundance: .
j_gene: TRBJ2-7
v_gene: TRBV28

CDR3aa: CASSRGTGWPQHF
abundance: .
j_gene: TRBJ1-5
v_gene: TRBV7-8

CDR3aa: CASSAAGEENEKLFF
abundance: .
j_gene: TRBJ1-4
v_gene: TRBV9

CDR3aa: CASSSGQGSYNEQFF
abundance: .
j_gene: TRBJ2-1
v_gene: TRBV11-3

CDR3aa: CAISEGPAATGELFF
abundance: .
j_gene: TRBJ2-2
v_gene: TRBV10-3

CDR3aa: CASTLDRAPNQPQHF
abundance: .
j_gene: TRBJ1-5
v_gene: TRBV2

CDR3aa: CASSFSRGIVTGELFF
abundance: .
j_gene: TRBJ2-2
v_gene: TRBV3-1/TRBV3-2

CDR3aa: CASSQETGYTF
abundance: once
j_gene: TRBJ1-2
v_gene: TRBV3-1/TRBV3-2

CDR3aa: CAWSLMAGHFSSYEQYF
abundance: .
j_gene: TRBJ2-7
v_gene: TRBV30

CDR3aa: CASSFGGQNIQYF
abundance: few
j_gene: TRBJ2-4
v_gene: TRBV11-2

CDR3aa: CASSSQGALAKNIQYF
abundance: once
j_gene: TRBJ2-4
v_gene: TRBV5-4

CDR3aa: CASSPGQGGSPLHF
abundance: .
j_gene: TRBJ1-6
v_gene: TRBV5-1

CDR3aa: CASSTRTEAFF
abundance: .
j_gene: TRBJ1-1
v_gene: TRBV28

CDR3aa: CASAGQGTGDEQFF
abundance: .
j_gene: TRBJ2-1
v_gene: TRBV5-1

CDR3aa: CAITTGGDTGELFF
abundance: .
j_gene: TRBJ2-2
v_gene: TRBV10-3